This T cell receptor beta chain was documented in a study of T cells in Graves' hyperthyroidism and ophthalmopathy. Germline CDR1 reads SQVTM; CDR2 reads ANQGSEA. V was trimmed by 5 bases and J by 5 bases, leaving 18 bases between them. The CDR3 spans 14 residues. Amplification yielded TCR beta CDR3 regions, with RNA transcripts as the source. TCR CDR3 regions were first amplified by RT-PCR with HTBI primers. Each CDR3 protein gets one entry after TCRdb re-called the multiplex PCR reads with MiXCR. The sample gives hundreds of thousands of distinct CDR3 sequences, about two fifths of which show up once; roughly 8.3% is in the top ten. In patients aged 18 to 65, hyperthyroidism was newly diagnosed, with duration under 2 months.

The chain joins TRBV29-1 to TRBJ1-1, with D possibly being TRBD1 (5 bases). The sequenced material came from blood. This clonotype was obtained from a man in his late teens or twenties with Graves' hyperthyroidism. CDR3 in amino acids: CSVCVGGGYTEAFF. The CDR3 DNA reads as TGCAGCGTTTGTGTTGGGGGTGGTTATACTGAAGCTTTCTTT.